What follows is one T cell receptor beta chain and its context. The data are from a study of T cell responses to AZD1222 COVID-19 vaccine. Per the germline V gene, CDR1 is SGHNT and CDR2 is YENEEA. This CDR3 region has 15 residues. V trimming: 1 base; J trimming: 8 bases; junction bases outside the gene matches: 6. Clones were sequenced by immunoSEQ multiplex PCR, and TCRdb holds only the in-frame ones, with some missing. Altogether under 95,000 clones are present, roughly nine tenths being singletons, with the ten largest covering over 1.3%. The clonotype was recovered from an adult who received the AZD1222 COVID-19 vaccine. The V call is TRBV11-3, the J call TRBJ2-1; 9 positions agree with TRBD2. The material sequenced was peripheral blood, taken 28 days after the second AZD1222 dose. This CDR3 reads CASSLGSGGPHEQFF. In DNA, the CDR3 is TGTGCCAGCAGCTTAGGTAGCGGGGGCCCCCATGAGCAGTTCTTC.